This T cell receptor beta chain was sequenced for a study of preoperative IRX-2 immunotherapy in early breast cancer. With 5 bases removed from V and 5 bases from J, the gap between germline ends came to 16 bases. Germline V gene sequence: CDR1 SSHAT, CDR2 FNYEAQ (reference sequence). The CDR3 contains 15 residues. As for treatment: preoperative locoregional IRX-2 cytokine immunotherapy. Patients received preoperative, locoregional IRX-2 cytokine immunotherapy in a phase Ib study. Assay used: immunoSEQ multiplex PCR; TCRdb lists only in-frame clones, some missing. The table shows fewer than 30,000 clones, with around 90% occurring only once.

J is TRBJ2-1 and V is TRBV7-7; the D gene is possibly TRBD1 (6 bases). The TCR originated in a human donor with breast cancer. The sample was gathered from a patient treated with IRX-2 immunotherapy. For the CDR3, the DNA is TGTGCCAGCAGCGCCTCCAGGGGCAGAGACAATGAGCAGTTCTTC. Translating gives CASSASRGRDNEQFF.